This T cell receptor (beta chain) was identified in a study of Graves' ophthalmopathy and Graves' hyperthyroidism. This CDR3 is 14 amino acids long. V was pared by 6 bases and J by 2 bases, with 7 bases of the junction left unmatched. CDR1 is ENHRY, CDR2 SYGVKD, per germline. This clonotype was observed at least ten times. TCR beta CDR3 regions were amplified from RNA transcripts. An initial RT-PCR round employing HTBI primers preceded a second-round multiplex PCR. TCRdb passed the multiplex PCR reads through MiXCR, listing each CDR3 protein once. The sample lists around 600,000 distinct CDR3 sequences, about 41% occurring once. Orbital computed tomography, thyroid ultrasound, TRAb, serum thyroxine and clinical symptoms formed the basis of diagnosis.

The specimen sequenced was peripheral blood. The TCR originated in an adult man with Graves' ophthalmopathy. V usage is TRBV10-3 and J usage is TRBJ2-7, with 7 bases lining up with TRBD1. The CDR3 nucleotides read TGTGCCATCAGAGAGGGACAGCCACCCTACGAGCAGTACTTC. Translating it yields CAIREGQPPYEQYF.